This is a list of T cell receptor beta chains from one sample in a study of T-cell memory formation after mild COVID-19. Via MiXCR, TCRdb re-called the 5' RACE reads, giving one row per CDR3 protein. The table has around 200,000 distinct CDR3 sequences, 16% seen once. Sequenced input: PBMCs or a T cell subset sorted from them (not recorded which). These receptors were obtained from an adult woman who had mild COVID-19 (a few samples of this study predate the infection). Cell type and time point are not known. Both conserved end residues are part of each CDR3. A D gene is named only where the DNA matches it firmly. Clone size appears in some rows only: once, few, many, or a class for an expanded clone.

cdr3_aa: CASSLRGGEQYF
cdr3_nt: TGTGCCAGCAGCCTTAGGGGCGGCGAGCAGTACTTC
j_call: TRBJ2-7
d_call: NA
clone_size: many
v_call: TRBV7-9

cdr3_aa: CASSVPGYDSPLHF
cdr3_nt: TGTGCCAGCAGCGTGCCAGGGTACGATTCACCCCTCCACTTT
j_call: TRBJ1-6
d_call: NA
clone_size: NA
v_call: TRBV5-6

cdr3_aa: CASSREGDEKLFF
cdr3_nt: TGCGCCAGCAGCCGTGAAGGGGATGAAAAACTGTTTTTT
j_call: TRBJ1-4
d_call: NA
clone_size: NA
v_call: TRBV4-1

cdr3_aa: CASSYPGGKNQPQHF
cdr3_nt: TGTGCCAGTAGTTACCCAGGGGGGAAGAATCAGCCCCAGCATTTT
j_call: TRBJ1-5
d_call: TRBD1
clone_size: NA
v_call: TRBV19

cdr3_aa: CASSPSTGGTGTEAFF
cdr3_nt: TGTGCCAGCAGCCCCAGTACAGGGGGAACGGGCACTGAAGCTTTCTTT
j_call: TRBJ1-1
d_call: TRBD1
clone_size: NA
v_call: TRBV11-2

cdr3_aa: CASSLNRETQYF
cdr3_nt: TGCGCCAGCAGCTTGAATCGAGAGACCCAGTACTTC
j_call: TRBJ2-5
d_call: NA
clone_size: many
v_call: TRBV7-3

cdr3_aa: CASSLARDRELNEQFF
cdr3_nt: TGCGCCAGCAGCTTGGCTCGGGACAGGGAGTTGAATGAGCAGTTCTTC
j_call: TRBJ2-1
d_call: TRBD1
clone_size: many
v_call: TRBV5-1

cdr3_aa: CSVEGPRGQAYEQYF
cdr3_nt: TGCAGCGTTGAAGGCCCCCGGGGGCAAGCCTACGAGCAGTACTTC
j_call: TRBJ2-7
d_call: NA
clone_size: few
v_call: TRBV29-1

cdr3_aa: CASSFRSPRDQPQHF
cdr3_nt: TGTGCCAGCAGTTTCCGCAGTCCGAGGGATCAGCCCCAGCATTTT
j_call: TRBJ1-5
d_call: NA
clone_size: NA
v_call: TRBV27

cdr3_aa: CAASTANTEAFF
cdr3_nt: TGTGCCGCTAGTACAGCGAACACTGAAGCTTTCTTT
j_call: TRBJ1-1
d_call: NA
clone_size: NA
v_call: TRBV3-1

cdr3_aa: CASSRTGRGQYF
cdr3_nt: TGTGCCAGCAGTCGGACAGGGCGTGGGCAGTACTTC
j_call: TRBJ2-7
d_call: TRBD1
clone_size: few
v_call: TRBV12-3/TRBV12-4

cdr3_aa: CASSSYGGQTQYF
cdr3_nt: TGTGCCAGCAGCTCTTACGGGGGGCAGACCCAGTACTTC
j_call: TRBJ2-5
d_call: NA
clone_size: few
v_call: TRBV7-9

cdr3_aa: CASSPGRLSAHEQYF
cdr3_nt: TGTGCCAGCAGCCCCGGACGCCTCTCCGCCCACGAGCAGTACTTC
j_call: TRBJ2-7
d_call: NA
clone_size: few
v_call: TRBV5-6

cdr3_aa: CASSLSGGTDTPNYGYTF
cdr3_nt: TGTGCCAGCAGCCTTAGCGGGGGGACAGACACTCCTAACTATGGCTACACCTTC
j_call: TRBJ1-2
d_call: TRBD1
clone_size: NA
v_call: TRBV7-9

cdr3_aa: CASSSPTAGNNEQFF
cdr3_nt: TGTGCCAGCAGTTCCCCGACAGCGGGTAACAATGAGCAGTTCTTC
j_call: TRBJ2-1
d_call: NA
clone_size: few
v_call: TRBV12-3/TRBV12-4

cdr3_aa: CATSDLSLRGKTDTQYF
cdr3_nt: TGTGCCACCAGTGATTTGTCTCTCAGGGGGAAGACAGATACGCAGTATTTT
j_call: TRBJ2-3
d_call: TRBD1
clone_size: many
v_call: TRBV24-1

cdr3_aa: CASSFGGMLGYTF
cdr3_nt: TGTGCCAGCAGCTTCGGAGGAATGCTCGGCTACACCTTC
j_call: TRBJ1-2
d_call: NA
clone_size: few
v_call: TRBV7-9

cdr3_aa: CASSQERQGSTDTQYF
cdr3_nt: TGTGCCAGCAGCCAAGAGAGACAGGGTAGCACAGATACGCAGTATTTT
j_call: TRBJ2-3
d_call: TRBD1
clone_size: NA
v_call: TRBV7-2

cdr3_aa: CASNLAGGPGTDTQYF
cdr3_nt: TGTGCCAGCAACCTAGCGGGAGGGCCGGGGACAGATACGCAGTATTTT
j_call: TRBJ2-3
d_call: TRBD2
clone_size: NA
v_call: TRBV7-2

cdr3_aa: CAIRDQASTDTQYF
cdr3_nt: TGTGCCATCAGGGACCAAGCTAGCACAGATACGCAGTATTTT
j_call: TRBJ2-3
d_call: NA
clone_size: few
v_call: TRBV10-3

cdr3_aa: CASSLGNSGLSYEQYF
cdr3_nt: TGTGCCAGCAGCTTAGGTAATAGCGGATTATCCTACGAGCAGTACTTC
j_call: TRBJ2-7
d_call: NA
clone_size: NA
v_call: TRBV7-6

cdr3_aa: CASSSAYSAFF
cdr3_nt: TGTGCCAGCAGCTCGGCTTATTCAGCTTTCTTT
j_call: TRBJ1-1
d_call: NA
clone_size: few
v_call: TRBV7-9

cdr3_aa: CASSLSYSGANVLTF
cdr3_nt: TGTGCCAGCAGCTTAAGTTACTCTGGGGCCAACGTCCTGACTTTC
j_call: TRBJ2-6
d_call: NA
clone_size: NA
v_call: TRBV7-2

cdr3_aa: CASSPGQGVEGYTF
cdr3_nt: TGTGCCAGCAGTCCAGGACAGGGGGTGGAGGGCTACACCTTC
j_call: TRBJ1-2
d_call: TRBD1
clone_size: few
v_call: TRBV6-1

cdr3_aa: CSVVISSGNTIYF
cdr3_nt: TGCAGCGTTGTAATAAGCTCTGGAAACACCATATATTTT
j_call: TRBJ1-3
d_call: NA
clone_size: NA
v_call: TRBV29-1

cdr3_aa: CAIEALRSGTTDTQYF
cdr3_nt: TGTGCCATTGAGGCTCTACGTAGCGGGACCACAGATACGCAGTATTTT
j_call: TRBJ2-3
d_call: TRBD2
clone_size: few
v_call: TRBV10-3

cdr3_aa: CASSLEYRGGYTF
cdr3_nt: TGTGCCAGCAGTTTAGAGTACAGGGGCGGCTACACCTTC
j_call: TRBJ1-2
d_call: TRBD1
clone_size: NA
v_call: TRBV12-3/TRBV12-4

cdr3_aa: CASSDRLGKYEQYF
cdr3_nt: TGTGCCAGCAGTGATCGGTTGGGTAAATACGAGCAGTACTTC
j_call: TRBJ2-7
d_call: NA
clone_size: few
v_call: TRBV6-1

cdr3_aa: CASSQEVGLAGAVDTQYF
cdr3_nt: TGCGCCAGCAGCCAAGAAGTAGGCCTAGCGGGAGCGGTAGATACGCAGTATTTT
j_call: TRBJ2-3
d_call: TRBD2
clone_size: few
v_call: TRBV4-3

cdr3_aa: CASSWGQSSSYNEQFF
cdr3_nt: TGTGCCAGCAGTTGGGGACAGTCGAGCTCCTACAATGAGCAGTTCTTC
j_call: TRBJ2-1
d_call: TRBD1
clone_size: few
v_call: TRBV12-3/TRBV12-4

cdr3_aa: CASSLTQGLGNEQFF
cdr3_nt: TGCGCCAGCAGCCTCACCCAGGGGCTGGGCAATGAGCAGTTCTTC
j_call: TRBJ2-1
d_call: NA
clone_size: NA
v_call: TRBV4-1

cdr3_aa: CASSFRRELDTGELFF
cdr3_nt: TGTGCCAGCAGCTTTAGAAGGGAGTTGGACACCGGGGAGCTGTTTTTT
j_call: TRBJ2-2
d_call: NA
clone_size: few
v_call: TRBV7-2

cdr3_aa: CASSFYPGTSTGELFF
cdr3_nt: TGCGCCAGCAGCTTCTACCCCGGGACTAGCACCGGGGAGCTGTTTTTT
j_call: TRBJ2-2
d_call: TRBD2
clone_size: few
v_call: TRBV5-1

cdr3_aa: CAGSMGHPRTSGSLHEQFF
cdr3_nt: TGTGCCGGCTCAATGGGTCATCCCCGAACTAGCGGGAGCCTCCATGAGCAGTTCTTC
j_call: TRBJ2-1
d_call: TRBD2
clone_size: NA
v_call: TRBV6-2/TRBV6-3

cdr3_aa: CASRGDRGNTGELFF
cdr3_nt: TGTGCCAGCAGGGGGGACAGGGGGAACACCGGGGAGCTGTTTTTT
j_call: TRBJ2-2
d_call: TRBD1
clone_size: few
v_call: TRBV2

cdr3_aa: CSARQGGETQYF
cdr3_nt: TGCAGTGCTAGACAGGGGGGAGAGACCCAGTACTTC
j_call: TRBJ2-5
d_call: NA
clone_size: few
v_call: TRBV20-1

cdr3_aa: CASTGPPPDKNIQYF
cdr3_nt: TGTGCCAGCACCGGACCCCCACCTGACAAAAACATTCAGTACTTC
j_call: TRBJ2-4
d_call: NA
clone_size: NA
v_call: TRBV28

cdr3_aa: CASSVEATGPFQETQYF
cdr3_nt: TGTGCCAGCAGCGTAGAGGCCACAGGACCCTTCCAAGAGACCCAGTACTTC
j_call: TRBJ2-5
d_call: NA
clone_size: few
v_call: TRBV9

cdr3_aa: CASSFAGRPSYEQYF
cdr3_nt: TGTGCCAGCAGTTTTGCGGGGAGGCCGAGCTACGAGCAGTACTTC
j_call: TRBJ2-7
d_call: NA
clone_size: NA
v_call: TRBV28

cdr3_aa: CASSDPSGSYNEQFF
cdr3_nt: TGCGCCAGCAGCGACCCTAGCGGGTCCTACAATGAGCAGTTCTTC
j_call: TRBJ2-1
d_call: TRBD2
clone_size: few
v_call: TRBV5-1

cdr3_aa: CSARETGFGQPQHF
cdr3_nt: TGCAGTGCTAGAGAGACAGGGTTTGGTCAGCCCCAGCATTTT
j_call: TRBJ1-5
d_call: TRBD1
clone_size: NA
v_call: TRBV20-1

cdr3_aa: CASSLDGASTDTQYF
cdr3_nt: TGTGCCAGCAGCTTAGACGGGGCCAGCACAGATACGCAGTATTTT
j_call: TRBJ2-3
d_call: NA
clone_size: NA
v_call: TRBV11-3

cdr3_aa: CASSEGPQETQYF
cdr3_nt: TGTGCCAGCAGCGAAGGGCCCCAAGAGACCCAGTACTTC
j_call: TRBJ2-5
d_call: NA
clone_size: NA
v_call: TRBV11-3

cdr3_aa: CATSGGQGRYEQYF
cdr3_nt: TGTGCCACCAGTGGGGGACAGGGGAGATACGAGCAGTACTTC
j_call: TRBJ2-7
d_call: TRBD1
clone_size: NA
v_call: TRBV24-1

cdr3_aa: CASGWGAQMNTEAFF
cdr3_nt: TGTGCCAGCGGGTGGGGGGCGCAGATGAACACTGAAGCTTTCTTT
j_call: TRBJ1-1
d_call: NA
clone_size: few
v_call: TRBV6-1

cdr3_aa: CASSRQADTEAFF
cdr3_nt: TGCGCCAGCAGTAGGCAGGCAGACACTGAAGCTTTCTTT
j_call: TRBJ1-1
d_call: NA
clone_size: few
v_call: TRBV5-1